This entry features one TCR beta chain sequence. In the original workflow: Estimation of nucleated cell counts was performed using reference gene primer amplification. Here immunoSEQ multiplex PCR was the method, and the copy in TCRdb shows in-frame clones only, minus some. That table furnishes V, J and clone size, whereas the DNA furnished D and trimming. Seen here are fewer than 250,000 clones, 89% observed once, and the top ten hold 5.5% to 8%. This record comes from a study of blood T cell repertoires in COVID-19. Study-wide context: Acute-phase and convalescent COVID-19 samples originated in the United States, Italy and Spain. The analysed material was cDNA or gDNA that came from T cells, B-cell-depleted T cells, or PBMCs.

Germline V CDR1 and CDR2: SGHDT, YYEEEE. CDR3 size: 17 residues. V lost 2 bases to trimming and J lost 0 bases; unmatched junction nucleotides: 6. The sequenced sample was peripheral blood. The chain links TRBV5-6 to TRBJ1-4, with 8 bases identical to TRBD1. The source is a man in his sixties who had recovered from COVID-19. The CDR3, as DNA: TGTGCCAGCAGCTTTCGACAGGGGCACGCAACTAATGAAAAACTGTTTTTT. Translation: CASSFRQGHATNEKLFF.